Below are 31 T cell receptor beta chains sequenced from a single sample in a study of cytomegalovirus exposure and HLA in healthy donors. The PCR ran on 60 Vbeta and 13 Jbeta primers. The repertoire was sequenced with immunoSEQ multiplex PCR; TCRdb's copy has only in-frame clones and lacks some. The sample yields under 90,000 clones, over 70% seen once. The specimen sequenced was PBMCs. The receptors originated from a middle-aged woman in good health and CMV-seronegative.

As concerns this clone: Other DNA sequences from this sample encode an identical CDR3 as well. The gene calls are TRBV29-1 and TRBJ1-1; D is perhaps TRBD1 (5 bases). The CDR3 spans 13 residues. Germline assignment: CDR1 SQVTM and CDR2 ANQGSEA. V dropped 4 bases and J dropped 1 base, with 10 bases sitting between them. The CDR3 reads CSVGPTGNTEAFF. The CDR3 nucleotides are TGCAGCGTTGGTCCAACAGGGAACACTGAAGCTTTCTTT.

The table lists this clone with a few counts. One end of the junction does not line up with germline, which may come from a read error. The J gene is TRBJ2-1, the V gene TRBV7-7, with 8 bases fitting TRBD2. CDR3 size: 15 residues. Germline CDR1 SSHAT, CDR2 FNYEAQ (reference sequence). In DNA form, the CDR3 reads TGTGCTAGCAGCTTAAATCCCGGGGGGGCGGATGAGCAGTTCTTC. Protein product: CASSLNPGGADEQFF.

The table lists this clone with a count of one. The chain uses TRBV11-2 and TRBJ2-7; D perhaps matches TRBD2 (5 bases). The CDR3 runs 13 residues. The V gene lost 1 base and the J gene lost 9 bases, with 13 bases spanning the gap. Germline values: CDR1 SGHAT, CDR2 FQNNGV. CDR3 nucleotides: TGTGCCAGCAGCTTAGTCCGGGAAGGTGTGCAGTACTTC. It specifies CASSLVREGVQYF.

The V and J genes are TRBV5-1 and TRBJ1-3; 9 bases are a match to TRBD1. The CDR3 spans 16 residues. Germline V lookup: CDR1 SGHRS, CDR2 YFSETQ. Germline trimming cut 0 bases from V and 4 bases from J; bases unmatched to any gene: 5. CDR3 DNA: TGCGCCAGCAGCTTGGGGGCACAGGGGGCAGGAAACACCATATATTTT. Protein sequence: CASSLGAQGAGNTIYF.

The V and J genes are TRBV30 and TRBJ2-1, with D possibly matching TRBD1 (7 bases). Germline lookup yields CDR1 GTSNPN and CDR2 SVGIG (reference sequence). The CDR3 is 13 amino acids. The ends were cut back, 4 bases at V and 9 bases at J, with 16 bases in the middle. As DNA, the CDR3 is TGTGCCTGGATTTCAGGGGGGTTCGGTGAGCAGTTCTTC. It specifies CAWISGGFGEQFF.

The J gene is TRBJ1-5, the V gene TRBV7-8; no clear D. Looked up from germline, CDR1 is SGHVS and CDR2 is FQNEAQ. Trimming pared 0 bases from V and 6 bases from J, leaving 12 bases between. The CDR3 is 15 amino acids. CDR3: CASSLALGVTQPQHF. DNA of the CDR3: TGTGCCAGCAGCTTAGCGCTCGGGGTTACTCAGCCCCAGCATTTT. Together with reference TRBV7-8 and TRBJ1-5, the CDR3 gives the full variable domain: GAGVSQSPRYKVAKRGQDVALRCDPISGHVSLFWYQQALGQGPEFLTYFQNEAQLDKSGLPSDRFFAERPEGSVSTLKIQRTQQEDSAVYLCASSLALGVTQPQHFGDGTRLSIL.

This chain uses TRBV11-1 with TRBJ2-1, with TRBD2 as a possible D gene (5 bases). Germline V CDR1 and CDR2: SGHAT, FQDESV (reference sequence). The CDR3 has 13 amino acids. V was shortened by 5 bases and J by 7 bases, with 12 bases between the two germline ends. This CDR3 reads CASSQSSGNEQFF. DNA for the CDR3: TGTGCCAGCAGCCAATCGAGCGGTAATGAGCAGTTCTTC.

The chain employs TRBV12-5 and TRBJ2-3; 7 nucleotides match TRBD1. Germline CDR1 and CDR2: LGHNT and FRNRAP. V lost 1 base to trimming and J lost 0 bases; unmatched junction nucleotides: 4. This CDR3 has 16 residues. The CDR3 loop reads CASGLARDRSTDTQYF. The CDR3 DNA is TGTGCTAGTGGTTTGGCCCGGGACAGAAGCACAGATACGCAGTATTTT.

The CDR3 bases are TGTGCCAGCAGTTATGGCCTCACAGATACGCAGTATTTT. It encodes CASSYGLTDTQYF. The chain has TRBV27 and TRBJ2-3; D not resolved. The germline V and J ends were trimmed by 4 bases and 2 bases, with 7 bases remaining between them. Germline CDR1 reads MNHEY; CDR2 reads SMNVEV (reference sequence). This CDR3 comprises 13 residues.

V is TRBV28 and J is TRBJ2-7; a possible D gene is TRBD1 (6 bases). The V end lost 5 bases, the J end lost 1 base, and 12 bases lay between the germline ends. The CDR3 totals 14 residues. Germline values: CDR1 MDHEN, CDR2 SYDVKM. CDR3 sequence (DNA): TGTGCCAGCAGTCCCCAGGGGAGTTCCTACGAGCAGTACTTC. Encoded protein: CASSPQGSSYEQYF.

The rearrangement uses TRBV28 and TRBJ2-7; D perhaps matches TRBD1 (6 bases). Trimming cost V 6 bases and J 2 bases, with 11 bases left between them. The germline V gene has CDR1 MDHEN and CDR2 SYDVKM. The CDR3 sequence is 13 residues long. CDR3 nucleotides: TGTGCCAGCAGCCTAACAGGGACCTACGAGCAGTACTTC. Translating it yields CASSLTGTYEQYF.

As to this clone: Other DNA sequences in the same sample also yield this CDR3. The rearrangement uses TRBV28 and TRBJ2-3; 16 bases agree with TRBD2. Unmatched junction bases numbered 10, after V lost 5 bases and J lost 2 bases. This CDR3 has 19 residues. Germline CDR1 is MDHEN and CDR2 is SYDVKM. This CDR3 is CASSTLGTSGRAHTDTQYF. The CDR3 DNA reads as TGTGCCAGCAGTACACTCGGGACTAGCGGGAGGGCCCACACAGATACGCAGTATTTT.

The chain uses TRBV7-8 and TRBJ1-2, with D unclear. The CDR3 length is 17 residues. CDR1 and CDR2 from the germline V gene are SGHVS and FQNEAQ. Trimming stripped 5 bases from V and 3 bases from J, with 22 bases between. As DNA, the CDR3 is TGTGCCAGCAGCCCAACATCCTCGAGGAGTCCCTACTATGGCTACACCTTC. Translation: CASSPTSSRSPYYGYTF.

J is TRBJ1-4 and V is TRBV10-2, with 9 bases matching TRBD1. Germline values: CDR1 WSHSY, CDR2 SAAADI. V lost 9 bases, J lost 0 bases, and 5 bases stayed unmatched. The CDR3 extends over 15 amino acids. The CDR3 DNA sequence: TGCGCCAGGGACAGGGGCGATTCAACTAATGAAAAACTGTTTTTT. Residues: CARDRGDSTNEKLFF.

CDR3 DNA sequence: TGTGCCAGCAGTTGGCAAACAGGGGCCCTCTCTGGAAACACCATATATTTT. Translated, it gives CASSWQTGALSGNTIYF. This chain uses TRBV28 with TRBJ1-3; 7 nucleotides line up with TRBD1. Unmatched junction bases numbered 9, after V lost 4 bases and J lost 0 bases. This CDR3 has 17 amino acids. Germline values: CDR1 MDHEN, CDR2 SYDVKM.

This chain uses TRBV9 with TRBJ1-3; D may be TRBD1 (5 bases). V was shortened by 0 bases and J by 3 bases, with 13 bases between the two germline ends. Germline assignment: CDR1 SGDLS and CDR2 YYNGEE. CDR3 size: 16 residues. CDR3 bases: TGTGCCAGCAGCGTAGGACGGGGGACGAATGGAAACACCATATATTTT. Translated: CASSVGRGTNGNTIYF.

V gene TRBV15 combines with J gene TRBJ1-1, with 7 bases fitting TRBD1. V lost 7 bases, J lost 5 bases, and 13 bases stayed unmatched. CDR3 length: 15 amino acids. In germline, CDR1 is LNHNV, CDR2 YYDKDF (reference sequence). CDR3 in amino acids: CATTIGTEKGTEAFF. Here the CDR3 DNA reads TGTGCCACCACAATAGGGACAGAGAAAGGGACTGAAGCTTTCTTT.

The CDR3 is CATSRDLVGANQPQHF. Written as DNA, the CDR3 is TGTGCCACCAGCAGAGATCTTGTGGGGGCCAATCAGCCCCAGCATTTT. This chain connects TRBV15 to TRBJ1-5, with D tentatively TRBD1 (6 bases). CDR1 and CDR2 (germline): LNHNV, YYDKDF (reference sequence). The CDR3 spans 16 residues. V gave up 0 bases and J gave up 3 bases, with 12 bases separating them. Full variable domain (rest looked up from reference TRBV15 and TRBJ1-5): DAMVIQNPRYQVTQFGKPVTLSCSQTLNHNVMYWYQQKSSQAPKLLFHYYDKDFNNEADTPDNFQSRRPNTSFCFLDIRSPGLGDTAMYLCATSRDLVGANQPQHFGDGTRLSIL.

The rearrangement links TRBV30 to TRBJ1-4; 10 bases align to TRBD1. V shed 2 bases, J shed 3 bases, and the junction held 3 bases outside the gene matches. This CDR3 is built from 15 residues. Germline CDR1 GTSNPN, CDR2 SVGIG (reference sequence). The CDR3: CAWSWTGGANEKLFF. The DNA of the CDR3 is TGTGCCTGGAGTTGGACAGGGGGGGCTAATGAAAAACTGTTTTTT.

This clone was recorded only once. The rearrangement uses TRBV9 and TRBJ2-1, with D possibly being TRBD2 (6 bases). CDR3 length: 18 residues. Germline V lookup: CDR1 SGDLS, CDR2 YYNGEE. Trimming took off 4 bases at V and 2 bases at J, with 22 bases between the two ends. As DNA, the CDR3 is TGTGCCAGCAGCTCAAGGGGCGCGGGGAGGCTACCCTACAATGAGCAGTTCTTC. Translating gives CASSSRGAGRLPYNEQFF.

The J gene is TRBJ2-4, the V gene TRBV28; 10 bases are a match to TRBD2. V was pared by 5 bases and J by 6 bases, with 10 bases of the junction left unmatched. CDR3 length: 16 amino acids. The germline CDR1 and CDR2 sequences are MDHEN and SYDVKM. CDR3 DNA sequence: TGTGCCAGCAGTCCCGGGGTAGCGGGAGGTGGAAACATTCAGTACTTC. Translation gives CASSPGVAGGGNIQYF.

The chain carries TRBV18 and TRBJ1-5, with D possibly TRBD1 on 5 matching bases. V was clipped by 3 bases and J by 2 bases, with 14 bases between them. The V gene's germline CDR1 is KGHSH and CDR2 LQKENI. This CDR3 has 16 residues. CDR3 sequence: CASSPTGGRRNQPQHF. DNA of the CDR3: TGTGCCAGCTCACCCACGGGGGGTAGGCGCAATCAGCCCCAGCATTTT.

V gene TRBV5-1 combines with J gene TRBJ2-6; no clear D. Deletions cut 2 bases from V and 0 bases from J, with 12 bases between. This CDR3 is 17 amino acids long. Germline CDR1 and CDR2: SGHRS and YFSETQ. The CDR3 here is CASSLSPRDSGANVLTF. CDR3 nucleotides: TGCGCCAGCAGCTTATCACCGCGCGACTCTGGGGCCAACGTCCTGACTTTC. The variable domain in full, with the rest retrieved from reference TRBV5-1 and TRBJ2-6, is KAGVTQTPRYLIKTRGQQVTLSCSPISGHRSVSWYQQTPGQGLQFLFEYFSETQRNKGNFPGRFSGRQFSNSRSEMNVSTLELGDSALYLCASSLSPRDSGANVLTFGAGSRLTVL.

This chain uses TRBV14 with TRBJ1-1; D is undetermined. The CDR3 length is 16 residues. From germline, CDR1 is SGHDN and CDR2 FVKESK. Trimming pared 0 bases from V and 0 bases from J, leaving 11 bases between. For the CDR3, the DNA is TGTGCCAGCAGCCAAGATCTTAATAGCATGAACACTGAAGCTTTCTTT. Its protein is CASSQDLNSMNTEAFF.

This chain uses TRBV14 with TRBJ2-4, with TRBD1 as a possible D gene (6 bases). V was clipped by 4 bases and J by 7 bases, with 14 bases between them. The germline V gene encodes CDR1 SGHDN and CDR2 FVKESK. The CDR3 is made up of 14 amino acids. The CDR3 reads CASSLGTIRNIQYF. The CDR3 DNA is TGTGCCAGCAGCCTAGGGACAATCCGTAACATTCAGTACTTC.

This clone was counted between two and nine times. The chain employs TRBV28 and TRBJ1-2; possibly TRBD1 for D (5 bases). V was shortened by 2 bases and J by 8 bases, with 18 bases between the two germline ends. The CDR3 spans 15 residues. The germline gives CDR1 MDHEN, CDR2 SYDVKM. Here the CDR3 reads CASSLGTGGSYGYTF. The CDR3 DNA reads as TGTGCCAGCAGTTTAGGAACGGGGGGTTCGTACGGCTACACCTTC.

V gene TRBV14 combines with J gene TRBJ2-5; TRBD2 aligns across 11 bases. The germline CDR1 and CDR2 sequences are SGHDN and FVKESK. The CDR3 loop spans 17 amino acids. The V segment lost 4 bases and the J segment 5 bases; nucleotides outside the gene matches: 12. In DNA, the CDR3 is TGTGCCAGCAGCCTCAAACTAGCGGGAGTTCTCTGGGAGACCCAGTACTTC. Residues: CASSLKLAGVLWETQYF.

There are a few counts of this clone. This chain joins TRBV4-1 and TRBJ1-2; 8 bases agree with TRBD1. V shed 4 bases and J 5 bases; nucleotides not matched to a gene: 6. The CDR3 length is 14 residues. Germline values: CDR1 MGHRA, CDR2 YSYEKL. The CDR3 here is CASSPRDRSYGYTF. CDR3 sequence (DNA): TGCGCCAGCAGCCCCCGGGACAGGTCTTATGGCTACACCTTC.

This clone has only a few counts. The rearrangement joins TRBV23-1 to TRBJ1-6, with 7 bases that match TRBD1. TRBV23-1 is sorted into the ORF group, with uncertain function. The ends lost 4 bases at V and 2 bases at J; junction bases unmatched: 5. The CDR3 covers 16 residues. The CDR3 protein is CASSPGQCTYNSPLHF. CDR3 coding DNA: TGCGCCAGCAGTCCGGGACAGTGCACCTATAATTCACCCCTCCACTTT.

The gene calls are TRBV19 and TRBJ1-3; D unclear. This CDR3 has 16 amino acids. V was cut by 4 bases and J by 4 bases, with 17 bases left in between. Germline V gives CDR1 LNHDA, CDR2 SQIVND (reference sequence). CDR3 nucleotides: TGTGCCAGTAGTACAAGTCATGACACCGCCGGAAACACCATATATTTT. Residues: CASSTSHDTAGNTIYF.

The rearrangement links TRBV25-1 to TRBJ2-3; TRBD2 aligns across 7 bases. The germline V gene has CDR1 MGHDK and CDR2 SYGVNS. V shed 4 bases and J 1 base; nucleotides not matched to a gene: 5. This CDR3 comprises 15 residues. The CDR3 protein is CASSVSGAGTDTQYF. CDR3 DNA sequence: TGTGCCAGCAGTGTAAGCGGGGCTGGCACAGATACGCAGTATTTT.